This T cell receptor beta chain was obtained from a study of blood T cell repertoires in COVID-19. Study-wide context: Acute and convalescent COVID-19 samples came from the United States, Italy and Spain. PBMCs, B-cell-depleted T cells, or T cells provided the cDNA or gDNA that made up the material.

Trimming left V 7 bases short and J 4 bases short, with 15 bases between. CDR1 and CDR2 from the germline V gene are SQVTM and ANQGSEA. The CDR3 totals 13 residues. As originally analysed: Amplification from reference gene primers served as the basis for estimated nucleated cell counts. Produced via immunoSEQ multiplex PCR; TCRdb's table is partial and in-frame only. V and J calls plus clone size are reproduced from that table; the DNA served to infer D and trimming. The sample includes more than 250,000 clones, 86% seen only once; the top ten take roughly 4%. This clone has only one observation. The chain recombines TRBV29-1 with TRBJ2-3; tentatively, D is TRBD2 (6 bases). This clonotype originated in a man aged 18 to 29 with active or convalescent COVID-19. The sample comprised peripheral blood. The CDR3 sequence: CSAEAGRADTQYF. The CDR3 DNA sequence: TGCAGCGCCGAGGCGGGGAGAGCAGATACGCAGTATTTT.